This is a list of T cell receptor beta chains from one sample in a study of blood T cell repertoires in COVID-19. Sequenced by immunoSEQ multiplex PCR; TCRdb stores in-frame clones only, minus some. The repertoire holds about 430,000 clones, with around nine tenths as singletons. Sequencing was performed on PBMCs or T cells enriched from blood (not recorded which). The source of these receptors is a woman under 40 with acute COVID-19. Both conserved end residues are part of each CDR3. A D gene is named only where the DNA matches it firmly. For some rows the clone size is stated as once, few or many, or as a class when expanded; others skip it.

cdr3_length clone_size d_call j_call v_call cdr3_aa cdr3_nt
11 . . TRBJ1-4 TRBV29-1 CSVSGFEKLFF TGCAGCGTCTCAGGGTTTGAAAAACTGTTTTTT
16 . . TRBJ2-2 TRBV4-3 CASSQWTGRVTGELFF TGCGCCAGCAGCCAATGGACAGGGAGGGTCACCGGGGAGCTGTTTTTT
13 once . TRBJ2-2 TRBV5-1 CASSAAGAGELFF TGCGCCAGCAGCGCCGCAGGGGCCGGGGAGCTGTTTTTT
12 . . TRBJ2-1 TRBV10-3 CAISGQNNEQFF TGTGCCATCTCCGGACAAAACAATGAGCAGTTCTTC
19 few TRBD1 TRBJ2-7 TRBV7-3 CASSPRDRGSVSPIYEQYF TGTGCCAGCAGCCCTCGGGACAGGGGGTCGGTATCCCCTATTTACGAGCAGTACTTC
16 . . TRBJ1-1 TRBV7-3 CASSLSGRGARTEAFF TGTGCCAGCAGCTTATCCGGTCGGGGGGCGCGGACTGAAGCTTTCTTT
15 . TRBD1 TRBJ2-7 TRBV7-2 CASSLAQGFGNEQYF TGTGCCAGCAGCTTAGCACAGGGGTTTGGGAACGAGCAGTACTTC
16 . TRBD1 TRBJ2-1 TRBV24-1 CATSDPDRGPYNEQFF TGTGCCACCAGTGATCCTGACAGGGGGCCCTACAATGAGCAGTTCTTC
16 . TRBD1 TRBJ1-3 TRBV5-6 CASSQLRGRTGNTIYF TGTGCCAGCAGCCAACTCAGGGGGCGGACTGGAAACACCATATATTTT
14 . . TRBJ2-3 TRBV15 CATSTGKVTDTQYF TGTGCCACCAGCACGGGGAAGGTAACAGATACGCAGTATTTT
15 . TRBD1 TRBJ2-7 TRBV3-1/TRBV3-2 CASSPRGQGAYEQYF TGTGCCAGCAGCCCGAGAGGACAGGGGGCCTACGAGCAGTACTTC
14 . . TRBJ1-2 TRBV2 CASTWPRMDYGYTF TGTGCCAGCACCTGGCCCAGGATGGACTATGGCTACACCTTC
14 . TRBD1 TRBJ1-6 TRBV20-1 CSASERRGSSPLHF TGCAGTGCTAGTGAGCGCAGGGGGTCTTCACCCCTCCACTTT
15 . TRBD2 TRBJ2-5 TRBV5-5 CASSLASGPQETQYF TGTGCCAGCAGCTTGGCTAGCGGACCCCAAGAGACCCAGTACTTC
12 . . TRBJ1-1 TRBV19 CASTPGGIAAFF TGTGCCAGTACCCCGGGGGGCATTGCAGCTTTCTTT
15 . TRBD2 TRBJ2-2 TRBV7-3 CASSLFAGDTGELFF TGTGCCAGCAGCTTATTTGCGGGGGACACCGGGGAGCTGTTTTTT
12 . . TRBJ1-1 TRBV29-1 CSATRADTEAFF TGCAGCGCTACAAGAGCGGACACTGAAGCTTTCTTT
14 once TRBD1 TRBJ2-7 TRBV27 CASSQGRTGDEQYF TGTGCCAGCAGCCAAGGTAGGACAGGGGACGAGCAGTACTTC
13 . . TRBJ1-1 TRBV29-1 CSVYRDLNTEAFF TGCAGCGTGTACAGGGATTTGAACACTGAAGCTTTCTTT
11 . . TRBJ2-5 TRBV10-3 CAIGLQETQYF TGTGCCATCGGACTCCAAGAGACCCAGTACTTC
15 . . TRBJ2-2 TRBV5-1 CASSLPGSRTGELFF TGCGCCAGCAGCCTCCCGGGGTCGAGAACCGGGGAGCTGTTTTTT
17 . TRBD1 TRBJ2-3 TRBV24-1 CATSDPPRQGAGDTQYF TGTGCCACCAGTGATCCCCCTCGCCAGGGGGCTGGAGATACGCAGTATTTT
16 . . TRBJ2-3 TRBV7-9 CASSPRGGARTDTQYF TGTGCCAGCAGCCCAAGGGGGGGGGCCCGCACAGATACGCAGTATTTT
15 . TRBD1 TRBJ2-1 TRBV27 CASSRRDRGQNEQFF TGTGCCAGCAGCCGAAGGGACAGGGGGCAGAATGAGCAGTTCTTC
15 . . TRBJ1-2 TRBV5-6 CASSTRDTRNYGYTF TGTGCCAGCAGCACCCGGGACACTCGTAACTATGGCTACACCTTC
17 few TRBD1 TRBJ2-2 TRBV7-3 CASSLTPTGTGTGELFF TGTGCCAGCAGCTTGACACCAACCGGGACAGGGACCGGGGAGCTGTTTTTT
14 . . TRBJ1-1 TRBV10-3 CAIRSGSQNTEAFF TGTGCCATCAGGTCCGGGAGCCAGAACACTGAAGCTTTCTTT
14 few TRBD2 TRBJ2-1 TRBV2 CASKLAVLLDEQFF TGTGCCAGCAAACTAGCGGTCCTACTTGATGAGCAGTTCTTC
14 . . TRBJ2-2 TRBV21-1 CATTGTGPIGELFF TGTGCCACCACAGGGACAGGGCCCATCGGGGAGCTGTTTTTT
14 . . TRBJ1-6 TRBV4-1 CASSQEPPSSPLHF TGCGCCAGCAGCCAAGAACCCCCCAGTTCACCCCTCCACTTT
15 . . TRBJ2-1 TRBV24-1 CATSDNGGHTNEQFF TGTGCCACCAGTGACAACGGCGGACATACTAATGAGCAGTTCTTC
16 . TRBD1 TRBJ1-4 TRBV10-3 CAISPGQAATNEKLFF TGTGCCATCAGTCCCGGACAGGCCGCAACTAATGAAAAACTGTTTTTT
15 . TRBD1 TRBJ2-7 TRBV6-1 CASSEGDRGGYEQYF TGTGCCAGCAGTGAAGGGGACAGGGGAGGCTACGAGCAGTACTTC
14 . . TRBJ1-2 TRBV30 CAWTPVRSGYGYTF TGTGCCTGGACCCCCGTCCGGTCTGGCTATGGCTACACCTTC
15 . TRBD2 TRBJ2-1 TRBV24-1 CATSGGGVGNNEQFF TGTGCCACCAGTGGGGGGGGTGTCGGCAACAATGAGCAGTTCTTC
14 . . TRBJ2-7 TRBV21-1 CASSKVGSIREQYF TGTGCCAGCAGCAAAGTGGGTAGCATCCGCGAGCAGTACTTC
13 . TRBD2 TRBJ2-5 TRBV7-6 CASSTGLAAHEYF TGTGCCAGCAGCACAGGACTAGCGGCTCATGAGTACTTC
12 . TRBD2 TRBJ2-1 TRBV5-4 CASSHGGAGRFF TGTGCCAGCAGCCACGGGGGGGCGGGCCGGTTCTTC
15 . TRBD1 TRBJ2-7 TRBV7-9 CASSYGQASSYEQYF TGTGCCAGCAGCTATGGACAGGCAAGCTCCTACGAGCAGTACTTC
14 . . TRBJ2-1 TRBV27 CASSLEWGHNEQFF TGTGCCAGCAGTTTGGAATGGGGGCACAATGAGCAGTTCTTC
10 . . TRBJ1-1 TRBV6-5 CASQGLEAFF TGTGCCAGCCAGGGCCTTGAGGCTTTCTTT
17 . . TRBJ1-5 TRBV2 CASSEAPATRGNQPQHF TGTGCCAGCAGTGAAGCCCCCGCGACGCGGGGCAATCAGCCCCAGCATTTT
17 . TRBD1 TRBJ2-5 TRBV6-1 CASSEARQGARRETQYF TGTGCCAGCAGTGAAGCGCGGCAGGGGGCACGGAGGGAGACCCAGTACTTC
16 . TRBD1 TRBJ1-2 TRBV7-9 CASSGAGGPPNYGYTF TGTGCCAGCAGCGGCGCAGGGGGCCCCCCTAACTATGGCTACACCTTC
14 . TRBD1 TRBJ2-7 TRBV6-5 CASSSKQGGYEQYF TGTGCCAGCAGTTCGAAACAGGGGGGTTACGAGCAGTACTTC